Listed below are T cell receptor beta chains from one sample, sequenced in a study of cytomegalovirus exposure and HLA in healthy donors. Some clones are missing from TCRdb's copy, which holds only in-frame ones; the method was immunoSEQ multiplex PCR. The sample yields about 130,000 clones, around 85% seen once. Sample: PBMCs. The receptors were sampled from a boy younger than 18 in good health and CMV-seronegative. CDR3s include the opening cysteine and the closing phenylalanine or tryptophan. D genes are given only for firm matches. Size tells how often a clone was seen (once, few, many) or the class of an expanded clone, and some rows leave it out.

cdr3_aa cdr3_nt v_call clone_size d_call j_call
CASRFGLLLFF TGTGCCAGCAGGTTCGGACTTCTCTTGTTCTTC TRBV2 - - TRBJ2-1
CATSRPDRGRENEQFF TGTGCCACCAGCAGACCAGACAGGGGGAGGGAAAATGAGCAGTTCTTC TRBV15 - TRBD1 TRBJ2-1
CATDPGSSSTDTQYF TGTGCCACCGACCCAGGTTCTTCTAGCACAGATACGCAGTATTTT TRBV10-3 - - TRBJ2-3
CASSEATSFVYEQYF TGTGCCAGCAGTGAGGCGACTAGTTTTGTCTACGAGCAGTACTTC TRBV2 - - TRBJ2-7
CASSLGFGGMNTEAFF TGTGCCAGCAGCTTAGGGTTTGGGGGCATGAACACTGAAGCTTTCTTT TRBV11-2 - - TRBJ1-1
CASSSPGLAFATQYF TGTGCCAGCAGTTCTCCGGGACTAGCTTTTGCTACGCAGTATTTT TRBV6-5 - TRBD2 TRBJ2-3
CASSLAGTVKYEQYF TGTGCCAGCAGCTTAGCGGGCACAGTGAAATACGAGCAGTACTTC TRBV7-9 few - TRBJ2-7
CASSLGGDLNSPLHF TGTGCCAGCAGCTTAGGTGGGGACTTAAATTCACCCCTCCACTTT TRBV7-9 once - TRBJ1-6
CASSVGTANQPQHF TGTGCCAGCAGCGTAGGGACAGCCAATCAGCCCCAGCATTTT TRBV7-9 - TRBD1 TRBJ1-5
CASSKVVRPNEKLFF TGTGCCAGCAGCAAAGTGGTCAGGCCGAATGAAAAACTGTTTTTT TRBV21-1 - - TRBJ1-4
CASSYSRALTTDTQYF TGTGCCAGCAGTTACTCCAGGGCTCTGACCACAGATACGCAGTATTTT TRBV6-6 - - TRBJ2-3
CASSLGRGNRKLFF TGTGCCAGCAGCTTGGGAAGGGGGAACCGAAAACTGTTTTTT TRBV5-6 once - TRBJ1-4
CASSLAAAGGLAGDHEQFF TGCGCCAGCAGCTTGGCCGCAGCGGGGGGTCTAGCGGGAGATCATGAGCAGTTCTTC TRBV5-1 once TRBD2 TRBJ2-1
CASSFGSGDNNGYTF TGTGCCAGCAGCTTTGGTTCAGGGGATAACAATGGCTACACCTTC TRBV13 - - TRBJ1-2
CASSDLAGSSYNEQFF TGTGCCAGCAGTGACCTGGCGGGGAGCTCCTACAATGAGCAGTTCTTC TRBV25-1 - - TRBJ2-1
CASSQGPGNEQFF TGCGCCAGCAGCCAAGGTCCGGGCAATGAGCAGTTCTTC TRBV4-3 - - TRBJ2-1
CASSALLNYGYTF TGTGCCAGCAGCGCTCTATTGAACTATGGCTACACCTTC TRBV9 once - TRBJ1-2
CSVDGGSSNYGYTF TGCAGCGTTGACGGGGGATCCTCTAACTATGGCTACACCTTC TRBV29-1 once - TRBJ1-2
CASSVSGGRDEQFF TGCGCCAGCAGCGTTAGCGGGGGGAGGGATGAGCAGTTCTTC TRBV5-1 - TRBD2 TRBJ2-1
CASSRLRDRGINEQFF TGTGCCAGCAGCCGACTCCGGGACAGGGGGATCAATGAGCAGTTCTTC TRBV14 - TRBD1 TRBJ2-1
CASSRGQENLYGYTF TGTGCCAGTAGCAGAGGACAGGAAAACCTCTATGGCTACACCTTC TRBV19 - TRBD1 TRBJ1-2
CASSPPSGAKNIQYF TGTGCCAGCTCTCCCCCCAGCGGAGCCAAAAACATTCAGTACTTC TRBV18 - - TRBJ2-4
CASSRDDRNEQFF TGTGCCAGCAGCAGGGATGACAGGAATGAGCAGTTCTTC TRBV6-4 - - TRBJ2-1
CASSLTGLVTGELFF TGTGCCAGCAGCTTGACAGGGTTGGTCACCGGGGAGCTGTTTTTT TRBV14 - TRBD1 TRBJ2-2
CASSQGTSGSEQYF TGCGCCAGCAGCCAAGGGACTAGCGGTTCCGAGCAGTACTTC TRBV4-1 - TRBD2 TRBJ2-7
CASSYLGRENTGELFF TGTGCCAGCAGTTACCTCGGCAGGGAGAACACCGGGGAGCTGTTTTTT TRBV6-5 - - TRBJ2-2
CASSADRGVADSYGYTF TGTGCCAGCAGCGCGGACAGGGGGGTTGCGGATTCCTATGGCTACACCTTC TRBV9 - TRBD1 TRBJ1-2
CAWSAGTGKLEAFF TGTGCCTGGAGTGCAGGGACAGGAAAACTTGAAGCTTTCTTT TRBV30 - TRBD1 TRBJ1-1
CASSQDGAGGFQETQYF TGCGCCAGCAGCCAAGACGGGGCGGGAGGGTTCCAAGAGACCCAGTACTTC TRBV4-1 - TRBD2 TRBJ2-5
CASIPRAGWAGELFF TGTGCCAGCATACCCAGGGCGGGGTGGGCCGGGGAGCTGTTTTTT TRBV6-5 - - TRBJ2-2
CASSSRGPLEVAQYF TGTGCCAGCAGCTCCCGAGGGCCCCTAGAAGTGGCGCAGTACTTC TRBV5-6 - - TRBJ2-7
CASSQEQGAGNTIYF TGCGCCAGCAGCCAAGAACAGGGTGCAGGAAACACCATATATTTT TRBV4-3 - - TRBJ1-3
CASSQDWLAGAEQYF TGCGCCAGCAGCCAAGATTGGCTAGCGGGGGCCGAGCAGTACTTC TRBV4-3 few TRBD2 TRBJ2-7
CASSQDIAPGELFF TGCGCCAGCAGCCAAGATATAGCCCCCGGGGAGCTGTTTTTT TRBV4-3 - - TRBJ2-2
CASSQRRSSHEQYF TGCGCCAGCAGCCAACGGCGGAGCTCCCACGAGCAGTACTTC TRBV4-3 - - TRBJ2-7
CASSVGGPYSNQPQHF TGTGCCAGCAGCGTAGGGGGCCCGTATAGCAATCAGCCCCAGCATTTT TRBV9 - - TRBJ1-5
CSARGPLLNTEAFF TGCAGCGCCAGGGGGCCCCTTTTGAACACTGAAGCTTTCTTT TRBV29-1 - TRBD1 TRBJ1-1
CASSQEWGLPGYGYTF TGCGCCAGCAGCCAAGAGTGGGGCCTTCCTGGCTATGGCTACACCTTC TRBV4-3 - - TRBJ1-2
CASSLIDSNYGYPF TGCGCCAGCAGCTTGATCGACAGCAACTATGGCTACCCCTTC TRBV5-1 - - TRBJ1-2
CASSELGGSGNTIYF TGTGCCAGCAGCGAGCTTGGAGGGTCTGGAAACACCATATATTTT TRBV9 - - TRBJ1-3